This T cell receptor (beta chain) was identified during a study of post-analysis software for immune sequencing data. Notes on the study in general: Batch-matched samples strongly co-clustered by F measure. Compared against controls, patients with multiple sclerosis displayed significantly lower normalized Chao1 diversity. A few TRBV segments occurring more often in patients than controls included TRBV5-6, TRBV5-1 and TRBV20-1.

Notes on this clonotype: Its antigen remains unknown.

Carried by the TCR beta cDNA libraries were unique molecular identifiers. The authors obtained roughly 500,000 cDNA molecules from roughly 1.1 to 9.2 million T cells. Using its own MiXCR run on the PCR reads, TCRdb lists one record per CDR3 protein. This table has roughly 580,000 distinct CDR3 sequences, 44% appearing once. CDR1 SEHNR and CDR2 FQNEAQ come from the germline V gene (reference sequence). The CDR3 sequence is 16 residues long. Trimming shortened V by 1 base and J by 0 bases, and 11 bases separated the two germline ends. The chain recombines TRBV7-9 with TRBJ2-3, with D possibly being TRBD2 (5 bases). Sequencing used blood. This clonotype was obtained from a girl under 18 with multiple sclerosis. The CDR3, as DNA: TGTGCCAGCAGCTTAGGAGCGGCAGGTAGCACAGATACGCAGTATTTT. Its translation is CASSLGAAGSTDTQYF. The whole variable domain, remainder taken from reference TRBV7-9 and TRBJ2-3, is DTGVSQNPRHKITKRGQNVTFRCDPISEHNRLYWYRQTLGQGPEFLTYFQNEAQLEKSRLLSDRFSAERPKGSFSTLEIQRTEQGDSAMYLCASSLGAAGSTDTQYFGPGTRLTVL.